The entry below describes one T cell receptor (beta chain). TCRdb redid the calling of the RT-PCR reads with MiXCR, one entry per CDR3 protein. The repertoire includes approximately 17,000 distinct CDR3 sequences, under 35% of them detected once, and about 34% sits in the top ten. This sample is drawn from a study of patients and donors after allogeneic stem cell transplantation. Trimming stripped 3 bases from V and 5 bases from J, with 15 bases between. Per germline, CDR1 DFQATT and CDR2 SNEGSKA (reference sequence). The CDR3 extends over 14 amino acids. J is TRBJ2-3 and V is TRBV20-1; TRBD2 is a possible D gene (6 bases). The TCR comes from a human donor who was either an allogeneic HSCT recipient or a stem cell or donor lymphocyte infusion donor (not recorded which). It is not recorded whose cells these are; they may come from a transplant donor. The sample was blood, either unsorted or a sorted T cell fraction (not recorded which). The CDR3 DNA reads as TGCAGTGCTAGCTGGCTAGGAGGGGTAGATACGCAGTATTTT. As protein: CSASWLGGVDTQYF.